A selection of T cell receptor beta chains follows, all from one sample in a study of identical twins. One entry per CDR3 protein, called by TCRdb with MiXCR from the 5' RACE reads. The sample consists of a few hundred thousand distinct CDR3 sequences, about 16% of them appearing once. The sample was also reused in another study, on yellow fever vaccine responses in identical twins.

The sequenced material came from CD4+ T cells sorted from blood. The receptor set was obtained from a woman aged 18-35 years in good health. Each CDR3 is given with its conserved first and last residue. Each record gives: V gene, clone size, J gene, D gene, CDR3 protein, CDR3 DNA. A D gene is named only where the DNA matches it firmly. Clone size is stated in some rows and not others, as once, few, many or a class when expanded.

TRBV5-1	.	TRBJ2-4	TRBD1	CASSLVGQGQNIQYF	TGCGCCAGCAGCTTGGTGGGACAGGGCCAAAACATTCAGTACTTC
TRBV7-8	few	TRBJ1-5	TRBD1	CASSSTTGSNQPQHF	TGTGCCAGCAGCTCGACGACAGGGAGCAATCAGCCCCAGCATTTT
TRBV19	.	TRBJ1-6	TRBD1	CASSLQGFGSPLHF	TGTGCCAGTAGTCTACAGGGGTTCGGGTCACCCCTCCACTTT
TRBV6-1	few	TRBJ2-4	.	CASSPGLGPAKNIQYF	TGTGCCAGCAGTCCCGGCTTGGGTCCTGCCAAAAACATTCAGTACTTC
TRBV7-2	.	TRBJ2-7	.	CASSLAFGAGGSNQYEQYF	TGTGCCAGCAGCTTAGCATTTGGCGCCGGGGGCTCGAACCAATACGAGCAGTACTTC
TRBV5-1	.	TRBJ2-1	.	CASRMKGDRGRNEQFF	TGCGCCAGCAGAATGAAGGGGGACCGGGGGCGCAATGAGCAGTTCTTC
TRBV12-3/TRBV12-4	many	TRBJ2-1	TRBD2	CASSFSSGRLDEQFF	TGTGCCAGCAGTTTCTCTAGCGGGAGGCTTGATGAGCAGTTCTTC
TRBV11-2	few	TRBJ1-2	TRBD1	CASSFTGTAANYGYTF	TGTGCCAGCAGCTTTACCGGGACAGCGGCTAACTATGGCTACACCTTC
TRBV24-1	.	TRBJ2-1	TRBD1	CATSEVRDRANEQFF	TGTGCCACCAGTGAAGTTCGGGACAGGGCTAATGAGCAGTTCTTC
TRBV12-3/TRBV12-4	many	TRBJ2-1	TRBD1	CASSDRTGLTAHNEQFF	TGTGCCAGCAGTGACAGGACAGGATTGACGGCCCACAATGAGCAGTTCTTC
TRBV7-9	few	TRBJ2-1	.	CASSLHGDNEQFF	TGTGCCAGCAGCTTACACGGGGACAATGAGCAGTTCTTC
TRBV10-1	few	TRBJ2-1	TRBD2	CASSESSGRGYNEQFF	TGCGCCAGCAGTGAGTCTAGCGGGAGGGGCTACAATGAGCAGTTCTTC
TRBV6-2/TRBV6-3	.	TRBJ1-2	.	CASSTLGDLHGYTF	TGTGCCAGCAGCACCTTAGGGGATCTCCATGGCTACACCTTC
TRBV4-2	.	TRBJ2-1	TRBD2	CASSQVTSGGASSQFF	TGTGCCAGCAGCCAAGTAACTAGCGGGGGGGCTTCGTCGCAGTTCTTC
TRBV12-3/TRBV12-4	many	TRBJ2-4	.	CASSGQNIQYF	TGTGCCAGCTCAGGGCAAAACATTCAGTACTTC
TRBV20-1	.	TRBJ2-7	TRBD2	CSAEIAGAYYEQYF	TGCAGTGCTGAAATAGCGGGAGCCTATTACGAGCAGTACTTC
TRBV7-9	many	TRBJ1-1	.	CASSLDRVAEAFF	TGTGCCAGCAGCTTAGACAGGGTGGCTGAAGCTTTCTTT
TRBV5-1	.	TRBJ2-1	.	CASRDAGPYNEQFF	TGCGCCAGCAGGGACGCCGGCCCTTACAATGAGCAGTTCTTC
TRBV3-1	.	TRBJ1-1	.	CATGVTENTEAFF	TGTGCCACGGGGGTCACGGAGAACACTGAAGCTTTCTTT
TRBV20-1	.	TRBJ1-1	.	CSARGYFPF	TGCAGTGCTAGGGGTTACTTCCCTTTT
TRBV11-1	.	TRBJ2-2	TRBD2	CASSHKRLPGGSDTGELFF	TGTGCCAGCAGCCACAAAAGACTACCGGGGGGGTCTGACACCGGGGAGCTGTTTTTT
TRBV11-1	few	TRBJ2-2	TRBD2	CASSTQTGLGTSGSAGELFF	TGTGCCAGCAGCACCCAAACAGGACTGGGGACTAGCGGGAGTGCGGGGGAGCTGTTTTTT
TRBV6-5	few	TRBJ1-5	TRBD1	CASSYSGTGGTQPQHF	TGTGCCAGCAGTTACTCCGGGACAGGGGGTACACAGCCCCAGCATTTT
TRBV2	few	TRBJ2-2	.	CASRGTAGGELFF	TGTGCCAGCAGGGGGACGGCCGGTGGGGAGCTGTTTTTT
TRBV5-6	few	TRBJ2-1	.	CASSLDFWSSYNEQFF	TGTGCCAGCAGCTTGGATTTCTGGAGCTCCTACAATGAGCAGTTCTTC
TRBV10-2	.	TRBJ1-5	.	CASSGTIGEGHSNQPQHF	TGCGCCAGCAGTGGGACAATAGGGGAAGGCCATAGCAATCAGCCCCAGCATTTT
TRBV29-1	many	TRBJ2-3	.	CTAQGSTDTQYF	TGCACCGCCCAGGGGAGCACAGATACGCAGTATTTT
TRBV7-8	.	TRBJ2-3	TRBD2	CASGPASGVITDTQYF	TGTGCCAGCGGCCCGGCTAGCGGGGTGATCACAGATACGCAGTATTTT
TRBV20-1	few	TRBJ1-2	.	CSARVPDGADYGYTF	TGCAGTGCTAGAGTACCGGACGGGGCTGACTATGGCTACACCTTC
TRBV2	.	TRBJ2-3	TRBD2	CASSPQRGGTDTQYF	TGTGCCAGCAGCCCCCAGCGGGGGGGCACAGATACGCAGTATTTT
TRBV11-2	few	TRBJ2-5	.	CASSFRAAGQKETQYF	TGTGCCAGCAGCTTCCGGGCCGCGGGACAGAAAGAGACCCAGTACTTC
TRBV2	.	TRBJ2-2	TRBD2	CASSAGLSAEGELFF	TGTGCCAGCAGTGCGGGACTAAGCGCTGAAGGGGAGCTGTTTTTT
TRBV6-1	few	TRBJ2-7	.	CARGDPRQRSSYEQYF	TGTGCCAGGGGGGACCCGAGGCAACGCTCCTCCTACGAGCAGTACTTC
TRBV20-1	many	TRBJ2-5	.	CSARVEETQYF	TGCAGTGCTCGTGTTGAGGAGACCCAGTACTTC
TRBV4-1	.	TRBJ1-5	.	CASSQRGGHNQPQHF	TGCGCCAGCAGCCAACGGGGGGGGCACAATCAGCCCCAGCATTTT
TRBV3-1	few	TRBJ2-6	.	CASSQRASGANVLTF	TGTGCCAGCAGCCAACGGGCATCTGGGGCCAACGTCCTGACTTTC
TRBV11-3	.	TRBJ2-1	TRBD1	CASSKWTGGGDEQFF	TGTGCCAGCAGCAAGTGGACAGGGGGGGGAGATGAGCAGTTCTTC
TRBV7-9	.	TRBJ1-2	TRBD1	CASSPQTGAGYGYTF	TGTGCCAGCAGCCCACAGACAGGGGCTGGCTATGGCTACACCTTC
TRBV2	.	TRBJ2-7	TRBD2	CASSESGLVYEQYF	TGTGCCAGCAGTGAGTCGGGACTAGTCTACGAGCAGTACTTC
TRBV7-2	few	TRBJ2-1	TRBD1	CASSAGTAYNEQFF	TGTGCCAGCAGCGCAGGGACAGCCTACAATGAGCAGTTCTTC
TRBV5-1	.	TRBJ1-4	.	CASSPNGQKNEKLFF	TGCGCCAGCAGCCCGAACGGACAGAAGAATGAAAAACTGTTTTTT
TRBV5-1	.	TRBJ1-5	TRBD1	CASSFSGGSQPQHF	TGCGCCAGCAGCTTTTCAGGGGGTAGTCAGCCCCAGCATTTT
TRBV11-2	few	TRBJ2-2	.	CASSLDLDRTNTGELFF	TGTGCCAGCAGCTTAGATCTTGACAGAACGAACACCGGGGAGCTGTTTTTT
TRBV20-1	.	TRBJ2-3	TRBD2	CSATGGPTDTQYF	TGCAGTGCCACGGGAGGGCCCACAGATACGCAGTATTTT
TRBV28	few	TRBJ2-5	TRBD2	CASSFTTAGGQETQYF	TGTGCCAGCAGTTTCACCACAGCGGGGGGCCAAGAGACCCAGTACTTC
TRBV6-5	few	TRBJ1-4	.	CASSYEAGLANEKLFF	TGTGCCAGCAGTTACGAAGCAGGCTTGGCTAATGAAAAACTGTTTTTT
TRBV12-3/TRBV12-4	many	TRBJ2-3	TRBD2	CASSSLAGSPDTQYF	TGTGCCAGCAGTTCCTTAGCGGGGAGTCCAGATACGCAGTATTTT
TRBV6-5	few	TRBJ1-3	.	CASSYVAGKSSGNTIYF	TGTGCCAGCAGTTACGTTGCAGGGAAGAGCTCTGGAAACACCATATATTTT
TRBV2	.	TRBJ2-2	.	CASSEREAQGELFF	TGTGCCAGCAGTGAAAGGGAGGCCCAGGGGGAGCTGTTTTTT
TRBV5-1	.	TRBJ2-7	TRBD2	CASSLVGTSGLYEQYF	TGCGCCAGCAGCTTGGTGGGGACTAGCGGGTTATACGAGCAGTACTTC
TRBV15	few	TRBJ1-5	.	CATSRDRGEEQPQHF	TGTGCCACCAGCAGAGATCGAGGGGAGGAACAGCCCCAGCATTTT
TRBV29-1	few	TRBJ2-6	.	CSARTAHVPGANVLTF	TGCAGCGCCCGGACAGCGCACGTCCCTGGGGCCAACGTCCTGACTTTC
TRBV2	.	TRBJ1-1	.	CASRVGGAFF	TGTGCCAGCAGGGTGGGGGGAGCTTTCTTT
TRBV29-1	many	TRBJ2-2	TRBD2	CSVEPSGVGELFF	TGCAGCGTTGAGCCTAGCGGGGTCGGGGAGCTGTTTTTT
TRBV7-2	.	TRBJ2-3	.	CASSLIAVSSFTDTQYF	TGTGCCAGCAGCTTAATAGCGGTTTCCTCGTTCACAGATACGCAGTATTTT
TRBV5-1	few	TRBJ1-4	.	CASSLVGSVATNEKLFF	TGCGCCAGCAGCTTGGTGGGCAGCGTTGCAACTAATGAAAAACTGTTTTTT
TRBV5-1	few	TRBJ2-3	TRBD1	CASRQGAGTDTQYF	TGCGCCAGCCGGCAGGGGGCGGGCACAGATACGCAGTATTTT
TRBV27	.	TRBJ2-3	TRBD2	CASRLAGGGDTQYF	TGTGCCAGCCGACTAGCGGGGGGTGGAGATACGCAGTATTTT
TRBV29-1	.	TRBJ1-1	.	CSVERTTGSGTEAFF	TGCAGCGTTGAGCGGACTACAGGGTCTGGCACTGAAGCTTTCTTT
TRBV5-6	.	TRBJ2-2	TRBD1	CASSFAGTGRSNTGELFF	TGTGCCAGCAGCTTTGCCGGGACAGGGCGTTCGAACACCGGGGAGCTGTTTTTT